What follows are 29 T cell receptor beta chains derived from one specimen sequenced in a study of T cells in localized non-small cell lung cancer (dated by TCRdb to about 2020). Library creation used the immunoSEQ multiplex PCR assay. TCRdb re-hosts the immuneACCESS table, in-frame sequences only. Its copies lack some clones; in the studies checked, an unresolved V gene accounts for under half of them, and the cause for the rest is not known. This sample gives roughly 61,000 clones in total; roughly four fifths of them show up just once. The ten biggest clones cover around 4.7% of the sample. This material consisted of PBMCs, taken before any cancer treatment. These receptors were taken from a man aged 35 to 69 with stage II lung adenocarcinoma.

The rearrangement joins TRBV13 to TRBJ2-5; TRBD2 matches 13 bases. The CDR3 is made up of 18 amino acids. With V trimmed by 2 bases and J by 0 bases, 6 bases remained unmatched. Germline V lookup: CDR1 PRHDT, CDR2 FYEKMQ (reference sequence). The CDR3 DNA sequence: TGTGCCAGCAGCTTAAGCGGGACTAGCGGGGCCTACCAAGAGACCCAGTACTTC. This translates into CASSLSGTSGAYQETQYF.

This clone appeared a few times. The chain recombines TRBV2 with TRBJ2-7; D is unclear. V lost 6 bases and J 0 bases, leaving 6 bases between the germline ends. Germline-derived CDR1 and CDR2 are SNHLY and FYNNEI. There are 12 residues in the CDR3. The CDR3, as DNA: TGTGCCAGCAGCACGGACTCCTACGAGCAGTACTTC. Amino acid sequence: CASSTDSYEQYF.

The gene calls are TRBV12-5 and TRBJ1-2; weak D call: TRBD1 (6 bases). Germline assignment: CDR1 LGHNT and CDR2 FRNRAP. The CDR3 spans 13 residues. V was cut by 5 bases and J by 2 bases, with 9 bases left in between. The CDR3 coding sequence is TGTGCTAGTGGTACAGGGTTCAACTATGGCTACACCTTC. Translating gives CASGTGFNYGYTF.

This clone was detected only once. The V and J genes are TRBV4-1 and TRBJ1-5, with TRBD1 matching over 7 bases. Losses at the gene ends were 0 bases for V and 10 bases for J; bases not matched to a gene: 3. The germline V gene has CDR1 MGHRA and CDR2 YSYEKL. The CDR3 is 13 residues long. The CDR3 coding sequence is TGCGCCAGCAGCCAAGATAGGGACAGACCCCAGCATTTT. This translates into CASSQDRDRPQHF.

CDR3 region: CASSTGDTNTGELFF. The CDR3 DNA is TGTGCCAGCAGCACCGGCGACACGAACACCGGGGAGCTGTTTTTT. The rearrangement uses TRBV7-2 and TRBJ2-2; D uncertain. CDR3 length equals 15 residues. Germline-derived CDR1 and CDR2 are SGHTA and FQGNSA. V was clipped by 5 bases and J by 0 bases, with 10 bases between them.

On this clone: One end of the junction fails to match germline, which may point to a read error. The J gene is TRBJ1-5, the V gene TRBV7-7, with no clear D. The germline CDR1 and CDR2 sequences are SSHAT and FNYEAQ (reference sequence). This CDR3 contains 16 residues. Written as DNA, the CDR3 is TGTGCTAGCAGCTTAGCTGACGGTTATAGCAATCAGCCCCAGCATTTT. Translation gives CASSLADGYSNQPQHF.

In its sample, this clone was seen once. The CDR3 is CASSFTPLLGAGARETQYF. The CDR3 bases are TGTGCCAGCAGTTTTACCCCACTCTTAGGGGCGGGAGCCCGAGAGACCCAGTACTTC. This chain uses TRBV27 with TRBJ2-5, with TRBD2 identical over 7 bases. The CDR3 contains 19 residues. V trimming: 3 bases; J trimming: 4 bases; junction bases outside the gene matches: 20. Germline loops: CDR1 MNHEY, CDR2 SMNVEV (reference sequence).

The CDR3 is CASSLPSGRYNEQFF. The CDR3 coding sequence is TGTGCCAGCAGCTTGCCTAGCGGAAGATACAATGAGCAGTTCTTC. V is TRBV5-4 and J is TRBJ2-1; 7 bases map to TRBD2. Germline CDR1 reads SGHNT; CDR2 reads YYREEE (reference sequence). With V trimmed by 1 base and J by 4 bases, 5 bases remained unmatched. The length of the CDR3 is 15 residues.

CDR3 nucleotide sequence: TGTGCCAGCAGCTTAACGAGTGGTGGAGGCACAGATACGCAGTATTTT. Translation: CASSLTSGGGTDTQYF. This rearrangement joins TRBV7-3 to TRBJ2-3, with unresolved D. From germline, CDR1 is SGHTA and CDR2 FQGTGA. The CDR3 runs to 16 residues. V was shortened by 0 bases and J by 1 base, with 11 bases between the two germline ends. Supplemented by reference TRBV7-3 and TRBJ2-3, the full variable domain reads GAGVSQTPSNKVTEKGKYVELRCDPISGHTALYWYRQSLGQGPEFLIYFQGTGAADDSGLPNDRFFAVRPEGSVSTLKIQRTERGDSAVYLCASSLTSGGGTDTQYFGPGTRLTVL.

The chain carries TRBV11-2 and TRBJ2-2; 13 nucleotides align to TRBD2. The germline CDR1 and CDR2 sequences are SGHAT and FQNNGV. The CDR3 spans 15 residues. J was trimmed by 5 bases and V by 6 bases; bases with no gene match: 3. CDR3 loop: CASRLAGGRTGELFF. The CDR3, as DNA: TGTGCCAGCAGACTAGCGGGAGGGCGTACCGGGGAGCTGTTTTTT.

This rearrangement joins TRBV7-9 to TRBJ2-7, with 10 bases fitting TRBD2. The CDR3 extends over 15 amino acids. After removal of 5 bases from V and 3 bases from J, the junction contained 7 bases not matched to a gene. The germline V gene encodes CDR1 SEHNR and CDR2 FQNEAQ (reference sequence). The CDR3 loop reads CASSPTSGRNYEQYF. The CDR3 DNA follows: TGTGCCAGCAGCCCGACTAGCGGGCGAAACTACGAGCAGTACTTC.

V usage is TRBV5-1 and J usage is TRBJ1-1; TRBD1 aligns across 10 bases. Germline CDR1 reads SGHRS; CDR2 reads YFSETQ. V shed 2 bases and J 4 bases; nucleotides not matched to a gene: 11. The CDR3 length is 17 residues. The CDR3 is CASSLTPSRTGGTEAFF. The CDR3 nucleotides are TGCGCCAGCAGCTTAACCCCGTCCCGGACAGGGGGCACTGAAGCTTTCTTT. The full variable domain, rest sourced from reference TRBV5-1 and TRBJ1-1, is KAGVTQTPRYLIKTRGQQVTLSCSPISGHRSVSWYQQTPGQGLQFLFEYFSETQRNKGNFPGRFSGRQFSNSRSEMNVSTLELGDSALYLCASSLTPSRTGGTEAFFGQGTRLTVV.

The chain employs TRBV2 and TRBJ2-3; D may correspond to TRBD1 or TRBD2 (5 bases each). Germline CDR1 SNHLY, CDR2 FYNNEI. Trimming took off 6 bases at V and 5 bases at J, with 15 bases between the two ends. The CDR3 has 14 amino acids. The CDR3, as DNA: TGTGCCAGCAGCAGGGCGGGCGGCGGAGATACGCAGTATTTT. This gives the protein CASSRAGGGDTQYF. The variable domain in full, with the rest retrieved from reference TRBV2 and TRBJ2-3, is EPEVTQTPSHQVTQMGQEVILRCVPISNHLYFYWYRQILGQKVEFLVSFYNNEISEKSEIFDDQFSVERPDGSNFTLKIRSTKLEDSAMYFCASSRAGGGDTQYFGPGTRLTVL.

The J gene is TRBJ2-7, the V gene TRBV18; a weak D match, TRBD1 (5 bases). Germline V gene lookup returns CDR1 KGHSH and CDR2 LQKENI. The CDR3 runs to 15 residues. Trimming removed 3 bases from V and 0 bases from J, with 12 bases in between. The CDR3 DNA follows: TGTGCCAGCTCACCGGCAGACAGTTACTCCTACGAGCAGTACTTC. Amino acids: CASSPADSYSYEQYF.

The chain is built from TRBV11-2 and TRBJ2-1; 10 bases fit TRBD2. The CDR3 runs 12 residues. V lost 4 bases to trimming and J lost 16 bases; unmatched junction nucleotides: 7. Germline V gene lookup returns CDR1 SGHAT and CDR2 FQNNGV. CDR3 residues: CASSSVGLASFF. CDR3 bases: TGTGCCAGCAGCTCGGTGGGACTAGCGTCCTTCTTC.

The chain couples TRBV27 to TRBJ1-1; perhaps TRBD1 as D (5 bases). V was shortened by 5 bases and J by 3 bases, with 13 bases between the two germline ends. The CDR3 contains 14 residues. Looked up from germline, CDR1 is MNHEY and CDR2 is SMNVEV (reference sequence). The CDR3: CASSPFRGDTEAFF. The CDR3 DNA reads TGTGCCAGCAGTCCCTTTCGGGGCGACACTGAAGCTTTCTTT.

The chain uses TRBV5-1 and TRBJ2-2, with no clear D. Germline V gives CDR1 SGHRS, CDR2 YFSETQ. The CDR3 loop spans 14 amino acids. The V and J ends lost 2 bases and 3 bases respectively, with 8 bases between them. The CDR3 region is CASSLRFDTGELFF. The CDR3 DNA reads TGCGCCAGCAGCTTAAGGTTCGACACCGGGGAGCTGTTTTTT.

V is TRBV29-1 and J is TRBJ2-7, with D hard to call. The germline CDR1 and CDR2 sequences are SQVTM and ANQGSEA. This CDR3 has 13 amino acids. Trimming left V 5 bases short and J 3 bases short, with 14 bases between. This CDR3 is CSVSTRTDYEQYF. As DNA, the CDR3 is TGCAGCGTTTCAACCAGGACGGACTACGAGCAGTACTTC.

To note about this clone: Other DNA variants within this sample encode the same CDR3. Written as DNA, the CDR3 is TGCGCCAGCCCTCCGGGACAGGGGAACACTGAAGCTTTCTTT. Its translation is CASPPGQGNTEAFF. The chain links TRBV5-1 to TRBJ1-1, with TRBD1 matching over 9 bases. This CDR3 is 14 amino acids long. The germline CDR1 and CDR2 sequences are SGHRS and YFSETQ. The ends lost 7 bases at V and 1 base at J; junction bases unmatched: 5.

The V gene is TRBV5-1, the J gene TRBJ1-4, with 7 bases lining up with TRBD1. J was trimmed by 0 bases and V by 0 bases; bases with no gene match: 8. This CDR3 has 18 amino acids. Germline V gene data show CDR1 as SGHRS and CDR2 as YFSETQ. The CDR3 sequence: CASSLGSQGTATNEKLFF. The CDR3 DNA sequence: TGCGCCAGCAGCTTGGGTTCTCAGGGGACAGCAACTAATGAAAAACTGTTTTTT.

The rearrangement joins TRBV14 to TRBJ1-1; 8 positions match TRBD1. The CDR3 consists of 15 residues. With V trimmed by 2 bases and J by 1 base, 3 bases remained unmatched. Germline V gene data show CDR1 as SGHDN and CDR2 as FVKESK. The CDR3 loop is CASSQYGTGNTEAFF. DNA of the CDR3: TGTGCCAGCAGCCAATACGGGACAGGGAACACTGAAGCTTTCTTT.

The chain combines TRBV9 with TRBJ2-5, with a possible D match to TRBD2 (6 bases). This CDR3 is built from 14 residues. Trimming took 4 bases from V and 1 from J, leaving 11 bases between them. Germline lookup yields CDR1 SGDLS and CDR2 YYNGEE. The CDR3 spells CASSSGTVQETQYF. CDR3 bases: TGTGCCAGCAGCTCCGGGACTGTCCAAGAGACCCAGTACTTC.

CDR3 in DNA: TGTGCCTGGAGTGTTAACGGCGGATATGGCTACACCTTC. Its translation is CAWSVNGGYGYTF. The V and J genes are TRBV30 and TRBJ1-2; D not resolved. Germline loops: CDR1 GTSNPN, CDR2 SVGIG (reference sequence). V gave up 0 bases and J gave up 5 bases, with 10 bases separating them. The CDR3 has 13 amino acids.

The J gene is TRBJ2-2, the V gene TRBV28; D not resolved. The germline gives CDR1 MDHEN, CDR2 SYDVKM. The CDR3 is 12 residues long. The V end lost 3 bases, the J end lost 9 bases, and 8 bases lay between the germline ends. The CDR3 loop reads CASSFSKWELFF. The CDR3 nucleotides are TGTGCCAGCAGTTTTTCGAAGTGGGAGCTGTTTTTT.

This chain uses TRBV19 with TRBJ1-2; 7 bases line up with TRBD1. V shed 6 bases, J shed 5 bases, and the junction held 21 bases outside the gene matches. This CDR3 contains 18 residues. Germline V gene data show CDR1 as LNHDA and CDR2 as SQIVND (reference sequence). The CDR3 sequence is CASRPEDRPYQLGYGYTF. The CDR3 DNA is TGTGCCAGTAGACCTGAGGACAGGCCGTATCAACTTGGGTATGGCTACACCTTC.

V usage is TRBV30 and J usage is TRBJ1-1; D is unclear. The V gene's germline CDR1 is GTSNPN and CDR2 SVGIG (reference sequence). This CDR3 has 12 residues. Trimming removed 0 bases from V and 11 bases from J, with 13 bases in between. CDR3 residues: CAWSVVAGRAFF. The CDR3 nucleotides read TGTGCCTGGAGTGTAGTGGCCGGGAGGGCTTTCTTT. Variable domain in full (rest from reference TRBV30 and TRBJ1-1): SQTIHQWPATLVQPVGSPLSLECTVEGTSNPNLYWYRQAAGRGLQLLFYSVGIGQISSEVPQNLSASRPQDRQFILSSKKLLLSDSGFYLCAWSVVAGRAFFGQGTRLTVV.

This chain connects TRBV12-5 to TRBJ1-3; D is undetermined. The CDR3 loop spans 14 amino acids. CDR1 LGHNT and CDR2 FRNRAP come from the germline V gene. The V end lost 7 bases, the J end lost 0 bases, and 10 bases lay between the germline ends. The chain's CDR3 is CASAFAVSGNTIYF. The CDR3, as DNA: TGTGCTAGTGCCTTCGCAGTCTCTGGAAACACCATATATTTT.

This clone has only one observation. This chain connects TRBV5-4 to TRBJ2-3, with D perhaps TRBD1 (5 bases). The V and J ends lost 1 base and 2 bases respectively, with 8 bases between them. CDR3 length equals 14 residues. Germline lookup yields CDR1 SGHNT and CDR2 YYREEE (reference sequence). CDR3 DNA sequence: TGTGCCAGCAGCTTGCAGGGCGACACAGATACGCAGTATTTT. Protein: CASSLQGDTDTQYF.

The V and J genes are TRBV7-9 and TRBJ2-7; 10 bases match TRBD1. Losses at the gene ends were 3 bases for V and 3 bases for J; bases not matched to a gene: 2. Germline assignment: CDR1 SEHNR and CDR2 FQNEAQ (reference sequence). The CDR3 consists of 14 residues. The CDR3 bases are TGTGCCAGCAGCTTCGGACAGGGGGACTACGAGCAGTACTTC. Its translation is CASSFGQGDYEQYF.